This entry concerns a single T cell receptor (beta chain). The entry originates in a study of blood T cell repertoires in COVID-19. About the study: Sites in the United States, Italy and Spain provided acute and convalescent COVID-19 samples. The analysed material was cDNA or gDNA that came from T cells, B-cell-depleted T cells, or PBMCs.

Authors' processing steps: Quantification of nucleated cells was approximated via reference gene primer amplification. Method: immunoSEQ multiplex PCR; TCRdb's copy keeps in-frame clones and lacks some. The V and J calls and clone size are taken from that table; D and trimming were inferred from the DNA. In the table there are approximately 97,000 clones, about 85% of which are singletons. This CDR3 is built from 15 residues. With V trimmed by 4 bases and J by 2 bases, 5 bases remained unmatched. CDR1 is PRHDT, CDR2 FYEKMQ, per germline (reference sequence). The genes are TRBV13 and TRBJ1-1; 9 bases match TRBD1. This sequence was found in a man aged 45-65 years with active COVID-19. Material for sequencing was peripheral blood. CDR3 DNA sequence: TGTGCCAGCAGCTCACGGACAGGGGTAAACACTGAAGCTTTCTTT. It yields the protein CASSSRTGVNTEAFF.